This T cell receptor beta chain was identified during a study of T-cell memory formation after mild COVID-19. This CDR3 is 15 amino acids long. CDR1 is SGHTA and CDR2 is FQGTGA in the germline V gene. The ends were cut back, 3 bases at V and 0 bases at J, with 11 bases in the middle. TCRdb ran MiXCR on the 5' RACE reads and lists one entry per CDR3 protein. The sample gives about 350,000 distinct CDR3 sequences, approximately 14% of which show up once; 22% is in the top ten. The TCR comes from a man between 18 and 35 years old who had mild COVID-19 (a few samples of this study predate the infection). Cell type and time point are not known. The material sequenced was PBMCs or a T cell subset sorted from them (not recorded which). V gene TRBV7-3 combines with J gene TRBJ1-1; possibly TRBD1 for D (5 bases). The CDR3 nucleotides are TGTGCCAGCAGCTTGGGGGAGGGGATGAACACTGAAGCTTTCTTT. Amino acid sequence: CASSLGEGMNTEAFF.